A single sample gave rise to the 6 T cell receptor beta chains below, sequenced in a study of blood T cells in healthy people across ages. A second PCR, run for roughly 7 to 12 cycles, used a sample-barcoded 5' primer plus a J-beta primer mix. From the 5' RACE reads, TCRdb called clonotypes with MiXCR, one entry per CDR3 protein. This sample has about 1.5 million distinct CDR3 sequences, with about 42% found just once. The sequencing sample was made of blood. Receptors originate from a woman aged 18-29 years in good health.

J is TRBJ1-1 and V is TRBV6-5; D is undetermined. CDR1 is MNHEY, CDR2 SVGAGI, per germline. V lost 4 bases, J lost 7 bases, and 16 bases lay in between. The CDR3 covers 14 residues. The CDR3 protein is CASSWAGGRGEAFF. The CDR3, as DNA: TGTGCCAGCAGTTGGGCCGGAGGACGGGGTGAAGCTTTCTTT.

V and J are TRBV7-9 and TRBJ2-1; maybe TRBD2 (6 bases). V lost 3 bases and J lost 3, with 12 bases in between. Germline-derived CDR1 and CDR2 are SEHNR and FQNEAQ (reference sequence). This CDR3 has 15 residues. CDR3: CASSFTGSIYNEQFF. CDR3 nucleotide sequence: TGTGCCAGCAGCTTTACCGGGAGTATCTACAATGAGCAGTTCTTC.

This clonotype has just a few counts. V gene TRBV6-2 or TRBV6-3 combines with J gene TRBJ1-2; D remains ambiguous. This CDR3 comprises 13 residues. The V gene's germline CDR1 is MNHEY and CDR2 SVGEGT. V gave up 2 bases and J gave up 7 bases, with 11 bases separating them. The DNA of the CDR3 is TGTGCCAGCAGTTACCCGGGGTCTGGTGGCTACACCTTC. Residues: CASSYPGSGGYTF.

This clonotype was found many times. This rearrangement joins TRBV3-1 to TRBJ2-3, with 7 bases identical to TRBD2. Germline assignment: CDR1 LGHDT and CDR2 YNNKEL (reference sequence). The CDR3 covers 19 residues. Trimming removed 0 bases from V and 3 bases from J; junction bases left unmatched: 15. The CDR3 DNA reads as TGTGCCAGCAGCCAAGACCCCCGTACTAGCGTGGGCAGTACAGATACGCAGTATTTT. This gives the protein CASSQDPRTSVGSTDTQYF.

This clonotype has a handful of counts. V and J are TRBV6-2 or TRBV6-3 and TRBJ2-1; D may be TRBD1 (6 bases). The germline CDR1 and CDR2 sequences are MNHEY and SVGEGT. CDR3 length: 13 residues. The germline V and J ends were trimmed by 6 bases and 4 bases, with 10 bases remaining between them. As DNA, the CDR3 is TGTGCCAGCAGGGACAGCCCTTACAATGAGCAGTTCTTC. Amino acid sequence: CASRDSPYNEQFF.

CDR3: CASSLGNDEQYF. The CDR3 DNA follows: TGTGCCAGCAGCTTGGGAAATGACGAGCAGTACTTC. The chain couples TRBV7-9 to TRBJ2-5; D gene uncertain. The better agreement between TRBJ2-7 and the DNA end casts doubt on the J call. Germline assignment: CDR1 SEHNR and CDR2 FQNEAQ (reference sequence). The length of the CDR3 is 12 residues.